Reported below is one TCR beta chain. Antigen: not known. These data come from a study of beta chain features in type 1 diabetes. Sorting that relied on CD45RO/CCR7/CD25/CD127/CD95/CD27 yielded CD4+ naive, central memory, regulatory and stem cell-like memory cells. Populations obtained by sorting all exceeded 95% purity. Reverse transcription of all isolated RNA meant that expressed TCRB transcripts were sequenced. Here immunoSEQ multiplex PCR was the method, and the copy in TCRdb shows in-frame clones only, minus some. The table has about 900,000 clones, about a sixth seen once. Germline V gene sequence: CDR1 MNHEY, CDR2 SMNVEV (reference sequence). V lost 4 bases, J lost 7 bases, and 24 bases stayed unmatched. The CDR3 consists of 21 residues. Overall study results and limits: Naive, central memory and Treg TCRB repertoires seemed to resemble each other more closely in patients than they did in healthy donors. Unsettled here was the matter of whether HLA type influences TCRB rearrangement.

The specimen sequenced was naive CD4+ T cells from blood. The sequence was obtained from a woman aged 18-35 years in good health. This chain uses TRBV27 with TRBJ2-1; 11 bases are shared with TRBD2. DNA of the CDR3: TGTGCCAGCAGTTCCAGGCCGCCAGGACTAGCGGGCCGTTGGGGTGTGAATGAGCAGTTCTTC. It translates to CASSSRPPGLAGRWGVNEQFF.